Listed below are T cell receptor beta chains from one sample, sequenced in a study of shared clonotypes between healthy human individuals. Profiled with immunoSEQ multiplex PCR; TCRdb holds only in-frame clones, not every one. This table has hundreds of thousands of clones, roughly 70% appearing once. The sample consisted of memory CD4+ T cells sorted from blood. These TCRs come from a woman aged 25 to 39 in good health. CDR3s include the opening cysteine and the closing phenylalanine or tryptophan. D genes are given only for firm matches. Size is omitted from some rows. Given values are once, few, many or a class for expanded clones.

D gene,V gene,J gene,clone size,CDR3 protein,CDR3 DNA
NA,TRBV7-8,TRBJ1-4,NA,CASSLWGGGEKLFF,TGTGCCAGCAGCTTATGGGGCGGCGGTGAAAAACTGTTTTTT
NA,TRBV12-5,TRBJ2-1,NA,CASGWETTPQFF,TGTGCTAGTGGTTGGGAGACAACTCCGCAGTTCTTC
NA,TRBV21-1,TRBJ2-1,NA,CASSKGSDLGRGGYNEQFF,TGTGCCAGCAGCAAAGGGTCAGACCTGGGGCGCGGGGGCTACAATGAGCAGTTCTTC
NA,TRBV11-3,TRBJ1-6,NA,CASSLWATNSPLHF,TGTGCCAGCAGCTTATGGGCCACAAATTCACCCCTCCACTTT
TRBD1,TRBV5-1,TRBJ2-3,NA,CASSLAQGATTDTQYF,TGCGCCAGCAGCTTGGCCCAGGGGGCGACTACAGATACGCAGTATTTT
TRBD2,TRBV29-1,TRBJ2-7,many,CSGVSGSSYEQYF,TGCAGCGGTGTGAGCGGGAGCTCCTACGAGCAGTACTTC
NA,TRBV6-6,TRBJ2-3,NA,CASSSNSGVLADTQYF,TGTGCCAGCAGTTCGAACTCGGGGGTCTTGGCAGATACGCAGTATTTT
NA,TRBV27,TRBJ1-1,NA,CASSLLRFGGGYTEAFF,TGTGCCAGCAGTTTATTAAGGTTCGGAGGCGGATACACTGAAGCTTTCTTT
NA,TRBV29-1,TRBJ2-3,few,CSASQFSGSNTQYF,TGCAGCGCCTCACAGTTCTCCGGTTCGAATACGCAGTATTTT
NA,TRBV6-4,TRBJ2-1,NA,CASTRWGDNEQFF,TGTGCCAGCACCCGGTGGGGCGACAATGAGCAGTTCTTC
TRBD2,TRBV5-1,TRBJ2-7,NA,CASTEGLAPYEQYF,TGCGCCAGCACCGAGGGACTAGCCCCCTACGAGCAGTACTTC
NA,TRBV25-1,TRBJ1-5,NA,CASSDGKGNQPQHF,TGTGCCAGCAGTGACGGGAAGGGCAATCAGCCCCAGCATTTT
NA,TRBV12-2,TRBJ2-7,NA,CASRQTGTHFPYEQYF,TGTGCAAGTCGCCAGACCGGGACACACTTCCCCTACGAGCAGTACTTC
TRBD1,TRBV7-8,TRBJ1-2,NA,CASSPRTGGEYGYTF,TGTGCCAGCAGCCCTAGGACAGGGGGCGAATATGGCTACACCTTC
NA,TRBV15,TRBJ1-1,many,CATSRDLQARGSEAFF,TGTGCCACCAGCAGAGATCTCCAGGCAAGGGGGTCTGAAGCTTTCTTT
NA,TRBV4-1,TRBJ2-3,once,CASSPSGQSYSTDTQYF,TGCGCCAGCAGCCCATCGGGCCAAAGTTATAGCACAGATACGCAGTATTTT
NA,TRBV10-3,TRBJ1-2,NA,CAIAESDYGYTF,TGTGCCATCGCGGAGTCGGACTATGGCTACACCTTC
NA,TRBV7-9,TRBJ2-3,NA,CASSLPGLATDTQYF,TGTGCCAGCAGCTTACCGGGGCTAGCCACAGATACGCAGTATTTT
TRBD1,TRBV9,TRBJ2-5,once,CASSVGGQGQGLETQYF,TGTGCCAGCAGCGTGGGGGGACAGGGCCAAGGCTTGGAGACCCAGTACTTC
NA,TRBV28,TRBJ2-2,NA,CASTQVANTGELFF,TGTGCCAGCACACAAGTGGCGAACACCGGGGAGCTGTTTTTT